This paragraph reports one T cell receptor (beta chain). The antigen is not known. Trimming cost V 0 bases and J 8 bases; bases outside gene matches: 6. From germline, CDR1 is SGDLS and CDR2 YYNGEE. This CDR3 has 15 residues. This entry belongs to a study of cytomegalovirus exposure and HLA in healthy donors. Study-wide findings and caveats: For most TCR sequences rarity was the rule, although some public TCRs occurred in many donors. High specificity and sensitivity for cytomegalovirus status were reported for the classifier. Common viral pathogens seemed to be connected with several of the most significant clusters, according to a later analysis.

The PCR employed 60 Vbeta primers together with 13 Jbeta primers. Sequencing was performed with immunoSEQ multiplex PCR; in TCRdb, only in-frame clones are kept and a portion is missing. The sample holds some 200,000 clones; about four fifths are singletons and the top ten take approximately 0.4%. Material: PBMCs. The rearrangement joins TRBV9 to TRBJ1-4; 8 nucleotides line up with TRBD1. This TCR came from a male donor in good health and CMV-seropositive. The CDR3 is CASSVAAQGDEKLFF. The CDR3 DNA follows: TGTGCCAGCAGCGTAGCTGCACAGGGGGACGAAAAACTGTTTTTT.